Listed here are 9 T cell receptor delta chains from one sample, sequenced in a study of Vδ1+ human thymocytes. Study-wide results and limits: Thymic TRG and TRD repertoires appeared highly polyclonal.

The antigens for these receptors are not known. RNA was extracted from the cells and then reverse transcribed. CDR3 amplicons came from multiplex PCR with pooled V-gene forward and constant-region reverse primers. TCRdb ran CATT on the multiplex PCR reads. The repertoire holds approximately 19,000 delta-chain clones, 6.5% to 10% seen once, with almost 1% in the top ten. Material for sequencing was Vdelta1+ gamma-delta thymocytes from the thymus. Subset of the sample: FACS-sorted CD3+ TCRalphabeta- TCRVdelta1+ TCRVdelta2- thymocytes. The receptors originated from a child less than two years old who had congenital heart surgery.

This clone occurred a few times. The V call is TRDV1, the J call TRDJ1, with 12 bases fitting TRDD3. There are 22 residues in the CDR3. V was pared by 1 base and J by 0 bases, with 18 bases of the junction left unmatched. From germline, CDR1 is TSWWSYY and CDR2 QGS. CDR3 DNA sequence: TGTGCTCTTGGGGAACCCACTTCCGGACTGGGGGATACAACGGGGTACACCGATAAACTCATCTTT. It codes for CALGEPTSGLGDTTGYTDKLIF.

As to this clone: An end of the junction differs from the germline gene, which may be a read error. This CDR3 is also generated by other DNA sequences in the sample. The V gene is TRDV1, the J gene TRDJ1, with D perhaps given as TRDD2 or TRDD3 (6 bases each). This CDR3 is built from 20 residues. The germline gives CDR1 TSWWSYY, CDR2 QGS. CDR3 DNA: TGTGCTCTCGGGGAAGGACGGGGTCCTTCCGCTATGACTGGGACCCCTAAACTCATCTTT. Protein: CALGEGRGPSAMTGTPKLIF.

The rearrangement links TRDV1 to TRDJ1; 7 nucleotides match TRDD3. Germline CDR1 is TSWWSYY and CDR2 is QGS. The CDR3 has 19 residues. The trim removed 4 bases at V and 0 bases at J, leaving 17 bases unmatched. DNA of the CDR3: TGTGCTCTTGGGGTCATGCTTCGGGACGTGGGGGACCACACCGATAAACTCATCTTT. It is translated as CALGVMLRDVGDHTDKLIF.

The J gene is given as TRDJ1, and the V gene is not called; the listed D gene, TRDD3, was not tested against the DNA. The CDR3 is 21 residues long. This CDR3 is CALGEGSPQAALGQYTDKLIF. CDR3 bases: TGTGCTCTTGGGGAAGGCAGCCCTCAGGCCGCGTTGGGTCAGTACACCGATAAACTCATCTTT.

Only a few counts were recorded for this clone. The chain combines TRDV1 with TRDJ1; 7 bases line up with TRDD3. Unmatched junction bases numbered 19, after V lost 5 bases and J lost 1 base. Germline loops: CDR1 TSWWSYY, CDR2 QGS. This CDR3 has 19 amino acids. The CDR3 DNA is TGTGCTCTTGGGAATTGGGGCCGGCTGGGGATATCGTCCACCGATAAACTCATCTTT. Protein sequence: CALGNWGRLGISSTDKLIF.

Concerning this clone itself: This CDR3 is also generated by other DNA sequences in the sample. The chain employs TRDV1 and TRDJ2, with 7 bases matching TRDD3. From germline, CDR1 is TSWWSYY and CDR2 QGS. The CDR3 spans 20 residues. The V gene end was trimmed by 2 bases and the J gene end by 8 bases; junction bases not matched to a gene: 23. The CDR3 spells CALGEYKPTLLGVPLAQLFF. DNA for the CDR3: TGTGCTCTTGGGGAATATAAACCTACGTTGCTGGGGGTCCCCTTGGCACAACTCTTCTTT.

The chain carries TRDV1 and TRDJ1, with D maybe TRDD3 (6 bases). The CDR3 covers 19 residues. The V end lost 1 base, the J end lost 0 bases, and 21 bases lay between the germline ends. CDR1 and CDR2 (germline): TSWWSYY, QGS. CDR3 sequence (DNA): TGTGCTCTTGGGGAACGTGGCTTACCCTTGGGGGCCGACACCGATAAACTCATCTTT. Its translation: CALGERGLPLGADTDKLIF.

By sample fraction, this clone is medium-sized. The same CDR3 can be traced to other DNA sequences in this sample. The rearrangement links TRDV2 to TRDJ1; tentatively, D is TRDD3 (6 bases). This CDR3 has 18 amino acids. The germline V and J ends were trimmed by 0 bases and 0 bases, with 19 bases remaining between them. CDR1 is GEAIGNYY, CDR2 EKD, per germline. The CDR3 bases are TGTGCCTGTGACACCGGGATAGACCGTAGGTCGTACACCGATAAACTCATCTTT. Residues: CACDTGIDRRSYTDKLIF.

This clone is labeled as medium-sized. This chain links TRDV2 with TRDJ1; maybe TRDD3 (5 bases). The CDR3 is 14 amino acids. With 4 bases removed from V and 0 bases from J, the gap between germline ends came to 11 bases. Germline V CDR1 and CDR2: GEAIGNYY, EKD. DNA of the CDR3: TGTGCCTGTGAGGATATGGGTTACACCGATAAACTCATCTTT. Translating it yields CACEDMGYTDKLIF.